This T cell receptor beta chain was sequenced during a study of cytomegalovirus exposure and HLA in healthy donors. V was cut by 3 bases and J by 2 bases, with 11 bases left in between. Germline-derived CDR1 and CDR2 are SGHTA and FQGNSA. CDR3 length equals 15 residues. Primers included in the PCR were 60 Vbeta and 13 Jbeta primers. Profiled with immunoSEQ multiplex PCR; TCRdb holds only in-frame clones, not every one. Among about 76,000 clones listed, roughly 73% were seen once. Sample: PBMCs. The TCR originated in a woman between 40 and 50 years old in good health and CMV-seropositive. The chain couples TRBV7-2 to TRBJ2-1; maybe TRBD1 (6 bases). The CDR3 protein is CASSLDYRAYNEQFF. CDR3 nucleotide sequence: TGTGCCAGCAGCTTGGATTACAGGGCCTACAATGAGCAGTTCTTC.